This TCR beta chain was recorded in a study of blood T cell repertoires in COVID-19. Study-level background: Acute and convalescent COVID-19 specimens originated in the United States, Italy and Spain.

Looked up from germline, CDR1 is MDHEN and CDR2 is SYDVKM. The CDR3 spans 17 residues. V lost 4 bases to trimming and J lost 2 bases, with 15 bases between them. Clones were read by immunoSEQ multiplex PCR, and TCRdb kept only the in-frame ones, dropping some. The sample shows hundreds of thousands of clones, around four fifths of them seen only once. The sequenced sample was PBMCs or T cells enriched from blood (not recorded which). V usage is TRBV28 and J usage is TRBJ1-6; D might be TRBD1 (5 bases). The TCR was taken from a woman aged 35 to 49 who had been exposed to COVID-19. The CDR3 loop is CASSSPRRRAYNSPLHF. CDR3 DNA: TGTGCCAGCAGTTCACCTCGCCGCAGGGCCTATAATTCACCCCTCCACTTT.